The clone carrying this T cell receptor (beta chain) was recorded once. Antigen unknown. The assay used was immunoSEQ (version v3.0), run at survey level. Assay used: immunoSEQ multiplex PCR; TCRdb lists only in-frame clones, some missing. The data contain approximately 11,000 clones, roughly four fifths of them seen just once; the ten biggest clones take up 15% to 20%. The V gene's germline CDR1 is SGHRS and CDR2 YFSETQ. The CDR3 has 14 amino acids. Trimming took 0 bases from V and 9 from J; bases not matched to a gene: 7. These data belong to a study of long-term antiretroviral therapy in people with HIV. Study-wide findings and caveats: Diversity went up after ART and still fell short of transplant donor controls.

This receptor was taken from a man in his forties or fifties with HIV. This sample comprised unsorted PBMCs, obtained 1.8 years after starting antiretroviral therapy. The chain links TRBV5-1 to TRBJ2-7; TRBD1 matches at 9 bases. The CDR3, as DNA: TGCGCCAGCAGCTTGGAGGGACAGGGAAATGTGCAGTACTTC. It codes for CASSLEGQGNVQYF.